The entry below describes one TCR beta chain. Each CDR3 protein is one row after TCRdb ran MiXCR on the 5' RACE reads. Here the sample spans some 80,000 distinct CDR3 sequences, about an eighth being singletons. These data originate in a study of T cells after yellow fever vaccination. The study's findings and limits: Primary-vaccination clones mostly resurfaced post-booster (96% CD4, roughly 90% CD8).

The germline V gene encodes CDR1 MNHNY and CDR2 SVGAGI (reference sequence). This CDR3 spans 13 amino acids. Trimming pared 6 bases from V and 9 bases from J, leaving 18 bases between. The chain has TRBV6-6 and TRBJ2-7, with D hard to call. The specimen comprised CD8+ T cells not binding an NS4B(214-222) dextramer, sorted from PBMCs, sampled 20 to 25 days after the first yellow fever vaccination. This TCR was sampled from a man aged 18-30 years who received the YFV17D yellow fever vaccine. CDR3: CASSPRAKFWQYV. The DNA for the CDR3 is TGTGCCAGCAGCCCCCGGGCCAAGTTTTGGCAGTACGTC.